Listed below are T cell receptor beta chains from one sample, sequenced in a study of T cells in tumors after PD-1 blockade. Assay: immunoSEQ multiplex PCR; the TCRdb copy retains only in-frame clones and omits some. Here the sample spans tens of thousands of clones, over 75% being singletons. The sequenced sample was PBMCs, obtained before anti-PD-1 treatment. Receptors originate from a human donor with basal cell carcinoma. CDR3s include the opening cysteine and the closing phenylalanine or tryptophan. The D gene is left open where the match is weak. Size is omitted from some rows. Given values are once, few, many or a class for expanded clones.

v_call	d_call	j_call	clone_size	cdr3_aa	cdr3_nt
TRBV14	NA	TRBJ1-2	NA	CASSHGAKSHYGYTF	TGTGCCAGCAGCCATGGTGCCAAGTCCCACTATGGCTACACCTTC
TRBV14	NA	TRBJ1-3	NA	CASSERTHSGNTIYF	TGTGCCAGCAGCGAAAGGACACATTCTGGAAACACCATATATTTT
TRBV5-1	TRBD1	TRBJ2-3	NA	CASSPMGQRTDTQYF	TGCGCCAGCAGCCCCATGGGACAGCGCACAGATACGCAGTATTTT
TRBV5-6	TRBD2	TRBJ2-1	NA	CASSSNSGRARNEQFF	TGTGCCAGCAGCTCCAATAGCGGGAGGGCCCGTAATGAGCAGTTCTTC
TRBV7-9	NA	TRBJ1-5	NA	CASSLDQWQPQHF	TGTGCCAGCAGCCTAGATCAGTGGCAGCCCCAGCATTTT
TRBV19	NA	TRBJ2-1	NA	CASRPHIKNEQFF	TGTGCCAGTAGACCCCATATAAAAAATGAGCAGTTCTTC
TRBV28	NA	TRBJ2-7	NA	CASSAYSNTAAQYF	TGTGCCAGCAGCGCATACTCCAACACGGCGGCGCAGTACTTC
TRBV2	TRBD1	TRBJ2-7	NA	CARSRGQSYEQYF	TGTGCCAGGAGCCGGGGACAGAGCTACGAGCAGTACTTC
TRBV25-1	TRBD1	TRBJ1-2	NA	CASSQDRGIPNYGYTF	TGTGCCAGCAGTCAGGACAGGGGTATCCCTAACTATGGCTACACCTTC
TRBV5-4	NA	TRBJ1-6	NA	CASSLVAGPLHF	TGTGCCAGCAGCTTGGTAGCAGGGCCCCTCCACTTT
TRBV28	TRBD1	TRBJ1-6	NA	CASSFDRGQTALHF	TGTGCCAGCAGTTTCGACAGGGGCCAAACGGCCCTCCACTTT
TRBV5-1	TRBD1	TRBJ2-7	few	CASSATGTGRLEQYF	TGCGCCAGCAGCGCTACCGGGACAGGTCGCCTCGAGCAGTACTTC
TRBV10-1	NA	TRBJ2-2	NA	CASSESGSITGELFF	TGCGCCAGCAGTGAGTCGGGGAGTATCACCGGGGAGCTGTTTTTT
TRBV29-1	NA	TRBJ1-2	medium-sized	CSVDLADSYGYTF	TGCAGCGTTGATCTGGCGGATTCTTATGGCTACACCTTC
TRBV19	NA	TRBJ2-3	once	CASSTLRGTQYF	TGTGCCAGTAGTACCCTCCGGGGTACGCAGTATTTT
TRBV5-1	TRBD2	TRBJ2-1	NA	CASSLSGRVDINEQFF	TGCGCCAGCAGCTTAAGCGGGAGGGTCGATATCAATGAGCAGTTCTTC